The next 5 T cell receptor beta chains were all read from a single sample in a study of T cells in Graves' hyperthyroidism and ophthalmopathy. Amplified TCR beta CDR3 regions derived from RNA transcripts. The primer set for the first-round RT-PCR of the TCR CDR3 was HTBI. TCRdb processed the multiplex PCR reads anew with MiXCR; each CDR3 protein has one entry. The repertoire holds under 700,000 distinct CDR3 sequences, roughly 50% seen once, with 8.2% in the top ten. The material sequenced was peripheral blood or thyroid tissue (not recorded which). The receptor source for this set is a woman aged 18-29 years with Graves' hyperthyroidism.

This clonotype occurred a few times. The chain links TRBV12-3 or TRBV12-4 to TRBJ1-3, with 9 bases lining up with TRBD1. The CDR3 sequence is 16 residues long. V lost 5 bases, J lost 4 bases, and 9 bases stayed unmatched. In DNA form, the CDR3 reads TGTGCCAGCAGTGACCGAGGACAGGGGACGGGAAACACCATATATTTT. Its translation: CASSDRGQGTGNTIYF.

The chain couples TRBV20-1 to TRBJ2-7; 12 bases are a match to TRBD2. The CDR3 spans 14 residues. Germline lookup yields CDR1 DFQATT and CDR2 SNEGSKA (reference sequence). After removal of 3 bases from V and 4 bases from J, the junction contained 4 bases not matched to a gene. In DNA, the CDR3 is TGCAGTGCTAGTTCTAGCGGGAGGGGGTACGAGCAGTACTTC. This translates into CSASSSGRGYEQYF.

The J gene is TRBJ2-7, the V gene TRBV2; the D gene is possibly TRBD2 (6 bases). Germline V CDR1 and CDR2: SNHLY, FYNNEI. The CDR3 is 12 residues long. V lost 3 bases to trimming and J lost 7 bases, with 10 bases between them. This CDR3 reads CASSEEGREQYF. As DNA, the CDR3 is TGTGCCAGCAGTGAGGAGGGTCGGGAGCAGTACTTC.

V gene TRBV19 combines with J gene TRBJ2-7; D unclear. CDR1 and CDR2 (germline): LNHDA, SQIVND (reference sequence). V shed 4 bases and J shed 9 bases, with 10 bases lying between them. The CDR3 consists of 11 residues. CDR3 amino acids: CASSKRHGQYF. DNA for the CDR3: TGTGCCAGTAGTAAAAGGCATGGGCAGTACTTC.

CDR3 DNA: TGTGCCAGCAGCCCACCTGCGAGGGGAAGTGGCTACACCTTC. The encoded protein is CASSPPARGSGYTF. The chain links TRBV2 to TRBJ1-2; maybe TRBD1 (5 bases). The V gene's germline CDR1 is SNHLY and CDR2 FYNNEI. This CDR3 has 14 amino acids. V was trimmed by 6 bases and J by 7 bases, leaving 18 bases between them. Based on the CDR3 plus reference TRBV2 and TRBJ1-2, the full variable domain is EPEVTQTPSHQVTQMGQEVILRCVPISNHLYFYWYRQILGQKVEFLVSFYNNEISEKSEIFDDQFSVERPDGSNFTLKIRSTKLEDSAMYFCASSPPARGSGYTFGSGTRLTVV.